This record covers a single TCR beta chain. This sample is part of a study of blood T cell repertoires in COVID-19. About the study: Material from acute and convalescent COVID-19 was sourced from the United States, Italy and Spain. PBMCs, B-cell-depleted T cells, or T cells provided the cDNA or gDNA that made up the material.

In germline, CDR1 is ENHRY, CDR2 SYGVKD. Between the trimmed V and J ends, which lost 2 bases and 2 bases, there was a span of 10 bases. CDR3 length equals 14 residues. Using immunoSEQ multiplex PCR, the repertoire was profiled, and TCRdb retains in-frame clones only, with some absent. Among about 130,000 clones listed, 60% to 75% were seen once. The rearrangement links TRBV10-3 to TRBJ2-7; D may be TRBD2 (6 bases). The receptor was derived from a woman between 65 and 79 years old with acute or convalescent COVID-19. Specimen: peripheral blood. CDR3 protein: CAISEPSATYEQYF. The DNA of the CDR3 is TGTGCCATCAGTGAGCCTAGCGCCACCTACGAGCAGTACTTC.